This T cell receptor (beta chain) was recovered during a study of cytomegalovirus exposure and HLA in healthy donors (dated by TCRdb to about 2017). About the investigation overall: An earlier analysis of under 600 of the donors reported roughly 270 Gb of sequence data and some 120 million unique TCR beta sequences from approximately 180 million T cells. About 320 gigabases of sequencing data and around 87 million unique TCR sequences were included in an early release covering 550 to 800 HLA-typed donors. Among the 398 genotyped donors, around 79% belonged to the genetic ancestry cluster associated with self-reported Caucasian donors. The study aimed to test whether cataloging public T cell receptors could reveal signatures of past pathogen exposure. The study used immunosequencing to profile the T cell repertoires of approximately 690 subjects and linked those repertoires to cytomegalovirus serostatus. Besides the first cohort of under 700 subjects, a separate validation cohort made up of 90 to 150 different subjects was used. High-throughput TCR immunosequencing, statistical association of individual TCRs with disease status, and machine learning were combined to predict cytomegalovirus infection status. To study patterns of TCR occurrence, a later analysis re-analyzed previously published TCR beta repertoires from 600 to 750 donors and added high-resolution HLA genotyping. Rather than using new phenotypic data, the later analysis identified candidate immune exposures from TCR beta sequences and from how often those sequences occurred across donors. An earlier analysis of more than 450 of the donors used high-throughput TCR beta sequencing to judge whether each TCR beta V gene segment behaved as functional or pseudogenic. Donor age, sex, ethnicity and CMV serostatus were compiled together with the repertoire data. In a later genetic analysis, genome-wide SNP genotypes for about three fifths of the roughly 670 donors were used, and that subset was treated as a discovery cohort. Every discovery cohort repertoire had been produced on one sequencing platform. Class I and class II HLA loci were covered by the typing at four-digit resolution. The number of typed donors differed by locus: about 629-630 for A, B, C, DRB1 and DQB1; approximately 520 for DQA1; 600 to 610 for DPA1; and some 470 for DPB1. Because of strong linkage in the cohort, 4 to 6 DR-DQ haplotypes were treated as single units for association and clustering. Among some 400 genotyped donors of the cohort, an average of approximately 240,000 unique TCR beta nucleotide sequences were sequenced per donor, around 18% of them non-productive. Overall study outcomes, separate from this receptor: Because counts were too low, about 15 rarely observed V segments, including chromosome 9 orphons, were left out of the earlier analysis of several hundred of the donors. The classifier was reported to diagnose cytomegalovirus status with high specificity and sensitivity in both the original and validation cohorts. Most CMV-associated TCR beta chains appeared to be HLA-restricted in a later analysis, and the HLA associations seemed to be driven largely by CMV exposure. Some IMGT-functional V segments, including TRBV6-2 and TRBV6-3, could not be told apart with the 87-base-pair reads, so those segments were excluded. In vitro tests confirmed that a few of the cytomegalovirus-associated TCR beta chains recognize cytomegalovirus antigens. A cluster of highly shared sequence variants was judged likely to represent a technical artifact of the sequencing pipeline. In a later genetic analysis, fewer N-insertions in productive TCRs were reported among donors in an Asian-associated ancestry cluster than the roughly 710-donor mean. A further reported finding was that TCR beta sequences accurately predicted the HLA-A and HLA-B alleles for most subjects in the first cohort. It was suggested by the authors that the approach could potentially be generalized to other disease states and immunological phenotypes. In a later analysis, the rate of TCR association differed among HLA loci, with DRB1 alleles having the most associated TCRs and HLA-C alleles having the fewest. A later analysis reported that several top co-occurrence clusters appeared linked to parvovirus B19, influenza, CMV and Epstein-Barr virus. In a later analysis, 16,951 TCR beta sequences were associated with specific HLA alleles at a false discovery rate of 0.05. CMV serostatus was the only immune exposure information available for the cohort. While some public TCRs were present in many individuals, most TCR sequences turned up only very rarely across donors. In the study, approximately 150 TCR beta chains were listed as associated with cytomegalovirus. Strong co-occurrence of HLA alleles, especially DR and DQ, made assigning TCR associations to individual alleles difficult. Presence/absence analyses assumed roughly uniform sequencing depth across donors, an assumption that may not hold. Linkage disequilibrium might explain the correlated functional status among segregating V segments, but an unknown experimental factor could not be excluded. HLA typing was unavailable for some donors at each locus, so association tests used only the typed subset. Broadly in line with IMGT annotations, most TCR beta V segments showed up in productive rearrangements about 90% or about 30% of the time in an earlier analysis of around 600 of the donors. V-gene and J-gene trimming of TCR beta chains was associated with a missense DCLRE1C variant in a later genetic analysis, and the association was replicated in an independent cohort. This cohort had only TCR beta chains sequenced, and the lack of alpha or paired-chain data limited which features could be detected. In a later analysis, HLA-associated TCR beta chains showed more clonal expansion and lower generation probabilities than non-associated chains that were equally common.

To note about this clone: Its antigen is unknown. Per-nucleotide qualities are absent, and no much larger clonotype sits a single base away.

The library was made by the immunoSEQ multiplex PCR assay. A mixture of 60 forward primers for TCR Vbeta segments and 13 reverse primers for TCR Jbeta segments was used in the multiplex PCR. The CDR3 region of rearranged TCR beta genes was amplified from genomic DNA by a multiplex PCR assay. Amplified TCR beta libraries were sequenced as 87-base-pair reads on the Illumina HiSeq System. The authors processed their data as follows. Across the 500 to 700 repertoires, a later analysis counted roughly 84 million unique TCR beta chains, some 11 million of which were shared by at least two donors. To remove PCR and sequencing errors, raw reads were error-corrected and collapsed into unique sequences using a nearest-neighbor algorithm that merged closely related sequences. Alignment of CDR3 sequences to IMGT reference sequences was used to assign V, D and J gene segments. For a sequence to be retained, a match of at least six nucleotides to both a V gene segment and a J gene segment was required. A rearrangement counted as productive if the CDR3 had no stop codons and remained in frame with V and J, and every other rearrangement counted as non-productive. CDR3 was defined by IMGT convention, running from the second conserved V-encoded cysteine to the conserved J-encoded phenylalanine. The earlier analysis of about 560 of the donors excluded any sequence lacking an unambiguous match to a single V gene segment. An earlier analysis of a few hundred of the donors classified V segments as functional when productive rearrangements were above 56.7% and as segregating when the standard deviation between donors was above 5%. A statistical classification framework was built for diagnosing cytomegalovirus status from the catalog of TCR beta chain sequences. A later analysis assigned V and J genes by comparing TCR nucleotide sequences with IMGT/GENE-DB human TR gene sequences. A later analysis assigned CDR3 sequences and most-parsimonious VDJ recombination scenarios with the TCRdist pipeline. In a later analysis, every TCR beta chain was defined by the combination of its CDR3 amino acid sequence and its V-gene family, and reads without a unique V-gene family were dropped. In a later analysis, 450 to 600 highly shared, low-generation-probability nucleotide sequences were removed to address suspected cross-contamination and a sequencing artifact. A later analysis calculated a clonal expansion index for each public chain from normalized within-repertoire ranks of inferred template counts. A later analysis computed generation probabilities with a VDJ recombination model fitted to out-of-frame rearrangements, and checked the results against IGoR. In a later analysis, TCR-TCR, TCR-HLA and TCR-CMV co-occurrence was scored with hypergeometric tests, and a repertoire-size bias correction was applied to TCR pairs. False discovery rates were estimated in a later analysis by permuting HLA or CMV assignments 20 times. In a later analysis, co-occurring TCRs were grouped using DBSCAN, and TCRdist sequence similarity was added for clustering within HLA-allele-positive subsets. Repertoires with fewer than 30,000 or more than 120,000 public chains, plus five repertoires with anomalous nucleotide sharing, were excluded from co-occurrence clustering. The table comes from immuneACCESS by way of TCRdb, which keeps in-frame sequences with V and J called. Part of the clones is missing from these tables; in studies checked, under half for an unresolved V gene and the rest for unknown reasons. V and J calls and clone size are given by that table; D and trimming were obtained from the DNA. The sample includes about 180,000 clones, with just over 70% observed a single time. Less than 2.5% of the sample rests with the top ten.

The cohort comprised approximately 700 healthy bone marrow donors. Cohort members were all nominally healthy when sampled, although unrecorded immune exposures were likely present. CMV serostatus was positive for about 270 and negative for 352 of the 666 cohort members, and was not recorded for this donor. A peripheral blood sample was provided by each donor, and peripheral blood mononuclear cells were used for TCR beta sequencing. Genomic DNA was extracted from the blood cell samples with the Qiagen DNeasy Blood Extraction Kit. Taken from cysteine to phenylalanine, the CDR3 has 14 residues. The kept DNA is CDR3 alone, 42 bases in frame from the first base. CDR1 and CDR2 are read off the germline V gene (reference sequence) as SGHKS and YYEKEE. V is clipped by 0 bases and J by 3 bases, and the sequence between their germline boundaries is 9 bases long.

This chain is built from TRBV5-5 and TRBJ1-2; TRBD1 is a weak D gene call, 5 bases matching. The sample consisted of PBMCs. The origin of this receptor is a human donor in good health. The CDR3 here reads CASSLGTGYYGYTF. The sequenced DNA is TGTGCCAGCAGCTTGGGAACAGGATACTATGGCTACACCTTC.